Listed below are T cell receptor beta chains from one sample, sequenced in a study of blood T cell repertoires in COVID-19. Libraries were prepared by immunoSEQ multiplex PCR; TCRdb keeps only in-frame clonotypes and omits some of them. Of fewer than 200,000 clones listed, about 88% are singletons. The specimen sequenced was PBMCs or T cells enriched from blood (not recorded which). Receptors were obtained from a woman aged 40 to 49 in a cohort exposed to, infected with or recovered from COVID-19 (not recorded which). The CDR3 runs from the conserved cysteine through the conserved F or W. The D gene is left open where the match is weak. Clone sizes are given selectively: once, few, many, or a class where the clone is expanded.

D gene: -
J gene: TRBJ2-7
clone size: -
V gene: TRBV6-5
CDR3 DNA: TGTGCCAGCAGCCCATTCGATAGCTCCTACGAGCAGTACTTC
CDR3 protein: CASSPFDSSYEQYF

D gene: -
J gene: TRBJ2-1
clone size: -
V gene: TRBV7-9
CDR3 DNA: TGTGCCAGCTCTATAGCCCCGAACAATGAGCAGTTCTTC
CDR3 protein: CASSIAPNNEQFF

D gene: -
J gene: TRBJ2-1
clone size: -
V gene: TRBV5-1
CDR3 DNA: TGCGCCAGCAGCTTGGCCCCGGGAAATGAGCAGTTCTTC
CDR3 protein: CASSLAPGNEQFF

D gene: -
J gene: TRBJ1-2
clone size: -
V gene: TRBV18
CDR3 DNA: TGTGCCAGCTCACCACCGACGGAGGGTGGCTACACCTTC
CDR3 protein: CASSPPTEGGYTF

D gene: TRBD1
J gene: TRBJ2-6
clone size: -
V gene: TRBV11-3
CDR3 DNA: TGTGCCAGCGGGGACAGGGAGGCTGGGGCCAACGTCCTGACTTTC
CDR3 protein: CASGDREAGANVLTF

D gene: -
J gene: TRBJ1-3
clone size: -
V gene: TRBV21-1
CDR3 DNA: TGTGCCAGCAGAGAACAGGGACCAGGAAACACCATATATTTT
CDR3 protein: CASREQGPGNTIYF

D gene: -
J gene: TRBJ2-2
clone size: -
V gene: TRBV6-4
CDR3 DNA: TGTGCCAGCAGTGACTCGGAGGCCGGGGAGCTGTTTTTT
CDR3 protein: CASSDSEAGELFF

D gene: TRBD2
J gene: TRBJ2-7
clone size: -
V gene: TRBV27
CDR3 DNA: TGTGCCAGCCCTACTAGCGCGCTAACCTACGAGCAGTACTTC
CDR3 protein: CASPTSALTYEQYF

D gene: TRBD1
J gene: TRBJ1-2
clone size: -
V gene: TRBV19
CDR3 DNA: TGTGCCAGTAGTCCGGGACAGTCGGGCTACACCTTC
CDR3 protein: CASSPGQSGYTF

D gene: -
J gene: TRBJ2-3
clone size: -
V gene: TRBV4-1
CDR3 DNA: TGCGCCAGCAGCCAAGATTTCCCTCGCCGGACAGATACGCAGTATTTT
CDR3 protein: CASSQDFPRRTDTQYF

D gene: -
J gene: TRBJ1-6
clone size: -
V gene: TRBV18
CDR3 DNA: TGTGCCAGCTCACCACAGGGGGTAGGTCCTTCACCCCTCCACTTT
CDR3 protein: CASSPQGVGPSPLHF

D gene: -
J gene: TRBJ2-7
clone size: -
V gene: TRBV7-2
CDR3 DNA: TGTGCCAGCAGCTTAAGCATAGGACAGACCTACGAGCAGTACTTC
CDR3 protein: CASSLSIGQTYEQYF

D gene: -
J gene: TRBJ2-5
clone size: -
V gene: TRBV12-2
CDR3 DNA: TGTGCAAGTCGCTACCGGACTAGGAGGCCGGAGACCCAGTACTTC
CDR3 protein: CASRYRTRRPETQYF

D gene: -
J gene: TRBJ1-2
clone size: -
V gene: TRBV2
CDR3 DNA: TGTGCCAGCAGTGAAGCGAATCGGCTAGCTGGCTACACCTTC
CDR3 protein: CASSEANRLAGYTF

D gene: TRBD1
J gene: TRBJ2-7
clone size: -
V gene: TRBV4-3
CDR3 DNA: TGCGCCAGCAGCCAAGCGACCCAGGGGGCCTACGAGCAGTACTTC
CDR3 protein: CASSQATQGAYEQYF

D gene: -
J gene: TRBJ2-1
clone size: -
V gene: TRBV29-1
CDR3 DNA: TGCAGCGTTGACAACCGAGCACCCACGTATAATGAGCAGTTCTTC
CDR3 protein: CSVDNRAPTYNEQFF

D gene: -
J gene: TRBJ2-1
clone size: -
V gene: TRBV11-2
CDR3 DNA: TGTGCCAGCAGCGCTAGGACAGTTCTAGGTGAGCAGTTCTTC
CDR3 protein: CASSARTVLGEQFF

D gene: TRBD1
J gene: TRBJ1-4
clone size: -
V gene: TRBV3-1/TRBV3-2
CDR3 DNA: TGTGCCGCTGGACAGGGGGGAAATGAAAAACTGTTTTTT
CDR3 protein: CAAGQGGNEKLFF

D gene: TRBD1
J gene: TRBJ1-3
clone size: -
V gene: TRBV7-2
CDR3 DNA: TGTGCCAGCAGCCCGATCGGACAGGGCGGAAACACCATATATTTT
CDR3 protein: CASSPIGQGGNTIYF

D gene: -
J gene: TRBJ2-5
clone size: -
V gene: TRBV3-1/TRBV3-2
CDR3 DNA: TGTGCCAGCAGCCAAGAAGCTAGGAGGGAGACCCAGTACTTC
CDR3 protein: CASSQEARRETQYF

D gene: -
J gene: TRBJ1-1
clone size: -
V gene: TRBV5-8
CDR3 DNA: TGTGCCAGCAGCCCGACTCCTAACACTGAAGCTTTCTTT
CDR3 protein: CASSPTPNTEAFF

D gene: -
J gene: TRBJ2-3
clone size: -
V gene: TRBV4-1
CDR3 DNA: TGCGCCAGCAGCCCTCCTTATGGCAGAGATACGCAGTATTTT
CDR3 protein: CASSPPYGRDTQYF

D gene: TRBD1
J gene: TRBJ1-1
clone size: -
V gene: TRBV5-4
CDR3 DNA: TGTGCCAGCAGCTTGTCCTCGACAGGGGCTTTCTTT
CDR3 protein: CASSLSSTGAFF

D gene: -
J gene: TRBJ1-1
clone size: once
V gene: TRBV12-3/TRBV12-4
CDR3 DNA: TGTGCCAGCAGTTTACAGGGACTGGCTGAAGCTTTCTTT
CDR3 protein: CASSLQGLAEAFF

D gene: -
J gene: TRBJ1-3
clone size: -
V gene: TRBV7-9
CDR3 DNA: TGTGCCAGCAGCTTATTGGCCTTTACGATGGGAAACACCATATATTTT
CDR3 protein: CASSLLAFTMGNTIYF

D gene: -
J gene: TRBJ1-1
clone size: -
V gene: TRBV11-3
CDR3 DNA: TGTGCCAGCAGCTTAGTACCCGGGACACCTATTGAAGCTTTCTTT
CDR3 protein: CASSLVPGTPIEAFF

D gene: -
J gene: TRBJ2-7
clone size: once
V gene: TRBV30
CDR3 DNA: TGTGCCTGGAGTGTAGGCAGGGGAAATTCCTACGAGCAGTACTTC
CDR3 protein: CAWSVGRGNSYEQYF

D gene: TRBD2
J gene: TRBJ2-2
clone size: -
V gene: TRBV6-4
CDR3 DNA: TGTGCCAGCAGTGACTCCAGCGGGGCGAACACCGGGGAGCTGTTTTTT
CDR3 protein: CASSDSSGANTGELFF

D gene: -
J gene: TRBJ1-1
clone size: -
V gene: TRBV29-1
CDR3 DNA: TGCAGCGTTAAATTCGGGGAATCCACTGAAGCTTTCTTT
CDR3 protein: CSVKFGESTEAFF

D gene: TRBD1
J gene: TRBJ1-1
clone size: -
V gene: TRBV2
CDR3 DNA: TGTGCCAGCACCGAGGGACAGTCAAAACCGAACACTGAAGCTTTCTTT
CDR3 protein: CASTEGQSKPNTEAFF

D gene: -
J gene: TRBJ1-1
clone size: -
V gene: TRBV4-1
CDR3 DNA: TGCGCCAGCAGCAAAAGGGCGGAGGGGAGGGAAATGATGAACACTGAAGCTTTCTTT
CDR3 protein: CASSKRAEGREMMNTEAFF

D gene: TRBD1
J gene: TRBJ1-2
clone size: few
V gene: TRBV4-1
CDR3 DNA: TGCGCCAGCAGCCAAGAGGCGAGGACAGGTTCCTATGGCTACACCTTC
CDR3 protein: CASSQEARTGSYGYTF

D gene: -
J gene: TRBJ2-7
clone size: -
V gene: TRBV7-5
CDR3 DNA: TGTGTCAGAAGCGCCAATCCGGGACAGTGGATCCACGAGCAGTACTTC
CDR3 protein: CVRSANPGQWIHEQYF

D gene: TRBD2
J gene: TRBJ2-7
clone size: -
V gene: TRBV4-1
CDR3 DNA: TGCGCCAGCAGCCAAGAATACAGCGGGGGGGACTACGAGCAGTACTTC
CDR3 protein: CASSQEYSGGDYEQYF

D gene: TRBD1
J gene: TRBJ1-5
clone size: -
V gene: TRBV19
CDR3 DNA: TGTGCCAGTAGTATACCCCGACAGGGTATCAATCAGCCCCAGCATTTT
CDR3 protein: CASSIPRQGINQPQHF

D gene: -
J gene: TRBJ1-4
clone size: -
V gene: TRBV11-3
CDR3 DNA: TGTGCCAGCAGCACGTTTCAAGGGGGATATAATGAAAAACTGTTTTTT
CDR3 protein: CASSTFQGGYNEKLFF

D gene: TRBD2
J gene: TRBJ2-7
clone size: -
V gene: TRBV2
CDR3 DNA: TGTGCCAGCGGGAGGGGCGGCGGGCGCTACGAGCAGTACTTC
CDR3 protein: CASGRGGGRYEQYF

D gene: -
J gene: TRBJ1-6
clone size: -
V gene: TRBV5-4
CDR3 DNA: TGTGCCAGCAGCTTGGGTCAAGGGGTTGTTGTCGATTCACCCCTCCACTTT
CDR3 protein: CASSLGQGVVVDSPLHF

D gene: TRBD1
J gene: TRBJ2-3
clone size: -
V gene: TRBV15
CDR3 DNA: TGTGCCACCAACGATCCGGGACAGGGCACAGATACGCAGTATTTT
CDR3 protein: CATNDPGQGTDTQYF

D gene: TRBD2
J gene: TRBJ2-4
clone size: once
V gene: TRBV2
CDR3 DNA: TGTGCCAGCAGGGATACTAGCGGGGTAGCCAAAAACATTCAGTACTTC
CDR3 protein: CASRDTSGVAKNIQYF

D gene: TRBD1
J gene: TRBJ1-5
clone size: -
V gene: TRBV10-3
CDR3 DNA: TGTGCCATCAGTGAGGAGGGACAGTCAAATCAGCCCCAGCATTTT
CDR3 protein: CAISEEGQSNQPQHF

D gene: -
J gene: TRBJ1-5
clone size: -
V gene: TRBV6-1
CDR3 DNA: TGTGCCAGCAGTGACCCCCAGACAGTTCAGCCCCAGCATTTT
CDR3 protein: CASSDPQTVQPQHF

D gene: -
J gene: TRBJ1-4
clone size: few
V gene: TRBV5-1
CDR3 DNA: TGCGCCAGCAGCCCCGGGAGGGGGTTGGGCGCTAATGAAAAACTGTTTTTT
CDR3 protein: CASSPGRGLGANEKLFF

D gene: TRBD1
J gene: TRBJ1-5
clone size: -
V gene: TRBV6-2/TRBV6-3
CDR3 DNA: TGTGCCAGCAGTTCGGGACAGGGGGGTCAGCCCCAGCATTTT
CDR3 protein: CASSSGQGGQPQHF

D gene: TRBD2
J gene: TRBJ2-5
clone size: -
V gene: TRBV28
CDR3 DNA: TGTGCCAGCAGTTTACTAGCGGAACAAGAGACCCAGTACTTC
CDR3 protein: CASSLLAEQETQYF

D gene: -
J gene: TRBJ1-1
clone size: -
V gene: TRBV12-3/TRBV12-4
CDR3 DNA: TGTGCCAGCAAAGCCGACGGAGACACTGAAGCTTTCTTT
CDR3 protein: CASKADGDTEAFF

D gene: -
J gene: TRBJ2-3
clone size: once
V gene: TRBV2
CDR3 DNA: TGTGCCAGCAGCGCCATCATAAGCGGATTGCCCACAGATACGCAGTATTTT
CDR3 protein: CASSAIISGLPTDTQYF

D gene: TRBD1
J gene: TRBJ1-6
clone size: once
V gene: TRBV7-9
CDR3 DNA: TGTGCCAGCAGCCTCGGACAGGGAGGGGATTCACCCCTCCACTTT
CDR3 protein: CASSLGQGGDSPLHF

D gene: -
J gene: TRBJ2-1
clone size: -
V gene: TRBV7-9
CDR3 DNA: TGTGCCAGCAGCTTGATGCCGGGGGTTCCGAGCAATGAGCAGTTCTTC
CDR3 protein: CASSLMPGVPSNEQFF

D gene: TRBD2
J gene: TRBJ2-1
clone size: -
V gene: TRBV7-9
CDR3 DNA: TGTGCCAGCAGTCCCCGGCGGGGGGAAGGTCACAATGAGCAGTTCTTC
CDR3 protein: CASSPRRGEGHNEQFF

D gene: TRBD2
J gene: TRBJ2-2
clone size: -
V gene: TRBV6-2/TRBV6-3
CDR3 DNA: TGTGCCAGCAGTTTTATTCCGGGACTAGCGGGAGGCGACACCGGGGAGCTGTTTTTT
CDR3 protein: CASSFIPGLAGGDTGELFF

D gene: -
J gene: TRBJ2-1
clone size: -
V gene: TRBV28
CDR3 DNA: TGTGCCAGCAGTTTGAGGAGGGGGGGACGGAATGAGCAGTTCTTC
CDR3 protein: CASSLRRGGRNEQFF

D gene: TRBD2
J gene: TRBJ2-1
clone size: once
V gene: TRBV24-1
CDR3 DNA: TGTGCCACCAGTGATTTAACAGCGGGACCCTCCTACAATGAGCAGTTCTTC
CDR3 protein: CATSDLTAGPSYNEQFF

D gene: -
J gene: TRBJ1-1
clone size: -
V gene: TRBV19
CDR3 DNA: TGTGCCAGTAGCCCCACAGGGCGCGGCACTGAAGCTTTCTTT
CDR3 protein: CASSPTGRGTEAFF

D gene: -
J gene: TRBJ1-1
clone size: -
V gene: TRBV28
CDR3 DNA: TGTGCCAGCAGTTTGACCGCAGGGGCCGGGGAGAACACTGAAGCTTTCTTT
CDR3 protein: CASSLTAGAGENTEAFF

D gene: TRBD1
J gene: TRBJ1-1
clone size: few
V gene: TRBV10-1
CDR3 DNA: TGCGCCAGCAGTGTCATTCCGGGACAGGGGGAAGCTTTCTTT
CDR3 protein: CASSVIPGQGEAFF

D gene: -
J gene: TRBJ2-1
clone size: -
V gene: TRBV27
CDR3 DNA: TGTGCCAGCAGGGTGCGCACGGGAAGCTACAATGAGCAGTTCTTC
CDR3 protein: CASRVRTGSYNEQFF

D gene: -
J gene: TRBJ1-2
clone size: -
V gene: TRBV7-9
CDR3 DNA: TGTGCCAGCAGCCTCGATTGGGAGTTTTATGGCTACACCTTC
CDR3 protein: CASSLDWEFYGYTF

D gene: -
J gene: TRBJ2-6
clone size: -
V gene: TRBV7-8
CDR3 DNA: TGTGCCAGCAGCCAACTTACAGGGTCTGGGGCCAACGTCCTGACTTTC
CDR3 protein: CASSQLTGSGANVLTF

D gene: -
J gene: TRBJ2-5
clone size: -
V gene: TRBV11-2
CDR3 DNA: TGTGCCAGCAGCAGTAGCGGAGTCCAAGAGACCCAGTACTTC
CDR3 protein: CASSSSGVQETQYF